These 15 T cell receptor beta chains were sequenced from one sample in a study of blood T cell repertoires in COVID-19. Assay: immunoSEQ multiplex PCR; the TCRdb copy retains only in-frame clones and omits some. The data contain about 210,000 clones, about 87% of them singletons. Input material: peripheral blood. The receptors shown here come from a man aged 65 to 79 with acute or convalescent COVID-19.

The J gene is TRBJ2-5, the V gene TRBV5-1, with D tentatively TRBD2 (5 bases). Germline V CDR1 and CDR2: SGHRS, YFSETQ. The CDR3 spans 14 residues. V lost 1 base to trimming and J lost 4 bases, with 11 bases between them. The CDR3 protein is CASSLFVSAETQYF. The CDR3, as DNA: TGCGCCAGCAGCTTGTTCGTTAGCGCAGAGACCCAGTACTTC.

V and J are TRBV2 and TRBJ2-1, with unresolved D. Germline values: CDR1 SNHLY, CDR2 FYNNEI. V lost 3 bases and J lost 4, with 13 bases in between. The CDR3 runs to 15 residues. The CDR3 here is CASSDIRSYYNEQFF. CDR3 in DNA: TGTGCCAGCAGTGATATCCGGAGCTATTACAATGAGCAGTTCTTC.

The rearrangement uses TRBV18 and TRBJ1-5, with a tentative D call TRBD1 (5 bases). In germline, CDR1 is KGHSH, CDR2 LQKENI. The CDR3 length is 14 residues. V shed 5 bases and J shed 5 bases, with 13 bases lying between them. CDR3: CASSSQGSDQPQHF. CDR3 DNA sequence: TGTGCCAGCTCATCCCAGGGTTCGGATCAGCCCCAGCATTTT.

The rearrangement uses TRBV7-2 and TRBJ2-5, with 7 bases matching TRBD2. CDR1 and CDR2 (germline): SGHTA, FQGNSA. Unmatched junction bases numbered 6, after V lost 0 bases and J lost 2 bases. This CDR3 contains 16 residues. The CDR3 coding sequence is TGTGCCAGCAGCTTAGCGCTAAGCGGGGCGCAAGAGACCCAGTACTTC. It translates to CASSLALSGAQETQYF. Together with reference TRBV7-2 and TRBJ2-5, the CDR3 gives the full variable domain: GAGVSQSPSNKVTEKGKDVELRCDPISGHTALYWYRQSLGQGLEFLIYFQGNSAPDKSGLPSDRFSAERTGGSVSTLTIQRTQQEDSAVYLCASSLALSGAQETQYFGPGTRLLVL.

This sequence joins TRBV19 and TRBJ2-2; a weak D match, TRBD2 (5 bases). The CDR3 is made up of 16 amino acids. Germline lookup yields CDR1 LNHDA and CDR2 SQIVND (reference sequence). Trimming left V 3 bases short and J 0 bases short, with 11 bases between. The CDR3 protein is CASSIPVAPNTGELFF. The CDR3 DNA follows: TGTGCCAGTAGTATCCCTGTAGCGCCGAACACCGGGGAGCTGTTTTTT. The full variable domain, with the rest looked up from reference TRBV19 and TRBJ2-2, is DGGITQSPKYLFRKEGQNVTLSCEQNLNHDAMYWYRQDPGQGLRLIYYSQIVNDFQKGDIAEGYSVSREKKESFPLTVTSAQKNPTAFYLCASSIPVAPNTGELFFGEGSRLTVL.

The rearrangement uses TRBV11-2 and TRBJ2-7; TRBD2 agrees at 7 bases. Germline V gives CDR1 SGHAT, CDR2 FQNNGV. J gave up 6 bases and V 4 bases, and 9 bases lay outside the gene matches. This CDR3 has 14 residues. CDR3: CASSSSWEGSEQYF. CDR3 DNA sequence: TGTGCCAGCAGCTCGTCCTGGGAGGGGAGCGAGCAGTACTTC.

The CDR3 sequence: CASSSPGTTSGTQYF. CDR3 DNA: TGTGCCAGCAGTTCCCCCGGGACTACTAGCGGTACGCAGTATTTT. This chain links TRBV6-2 or TRBV6-3 with TRBJ2-3; 8 nucleotides match TRBD2. From germline, CDR1 is MNHEY and CDR2 SVGEGT. This CDR3 spans 15 amino acids. Unmatched junction bases numbered 11, after V lost 4 bases and J lost 8 bases.

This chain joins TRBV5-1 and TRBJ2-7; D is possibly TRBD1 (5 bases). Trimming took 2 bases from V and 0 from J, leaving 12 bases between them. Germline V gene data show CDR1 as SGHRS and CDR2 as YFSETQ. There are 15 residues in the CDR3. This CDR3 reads CASSLGATSSYEQYF. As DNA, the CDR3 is TGCGCCAGCAGCTTAGGGGCAACGAGCTCCTACGAGCAGTACTTC. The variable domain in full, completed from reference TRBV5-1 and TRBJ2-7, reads KAGVTQTPRYLIKTRGQQVTLSCSPISGHRSVSWYQQTPGQGLQFLFEYFSETQRNKGNFPGRFSGRQFSNSRSEMNVSTLELGDSALYLCASSLGATSSYEQYFGPGTRLTVT.

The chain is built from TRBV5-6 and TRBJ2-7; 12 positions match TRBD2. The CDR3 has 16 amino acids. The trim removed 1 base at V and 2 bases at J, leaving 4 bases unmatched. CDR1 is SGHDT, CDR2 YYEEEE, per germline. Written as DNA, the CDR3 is TGTGCCAGCAGCTTGAGTAGGACTAGCGGGACCTACGAGCAGTACTTC. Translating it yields CASSLSRTSGTYEQYF.

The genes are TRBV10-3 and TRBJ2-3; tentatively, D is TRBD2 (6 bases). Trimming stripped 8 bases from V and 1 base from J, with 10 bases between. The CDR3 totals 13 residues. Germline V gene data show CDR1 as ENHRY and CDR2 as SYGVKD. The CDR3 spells CAISGRGTDTQYF. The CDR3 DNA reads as TGTGCCATCTCCGGGAGAGGCACAGATACGCAGTATTTT.

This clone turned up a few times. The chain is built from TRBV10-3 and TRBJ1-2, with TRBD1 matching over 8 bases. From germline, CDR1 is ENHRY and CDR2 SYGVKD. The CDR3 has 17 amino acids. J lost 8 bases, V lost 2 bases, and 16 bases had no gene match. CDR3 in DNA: TGTGCCATCAGTGAGAACTTCCGGGACAGGAAAAGAGGAGGCTACACCTTC. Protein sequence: CAISENFRDRKRGGYTF.

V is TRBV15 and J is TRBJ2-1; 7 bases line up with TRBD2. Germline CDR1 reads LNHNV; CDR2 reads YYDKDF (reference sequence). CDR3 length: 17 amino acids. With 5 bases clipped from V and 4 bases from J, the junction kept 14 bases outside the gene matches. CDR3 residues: CATSYVAGAGLYNEQFF. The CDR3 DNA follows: TGTGCCACCAGCTATGTCGCGGGAGCGGGGTTATACAATGAGCAGTTCTTC.

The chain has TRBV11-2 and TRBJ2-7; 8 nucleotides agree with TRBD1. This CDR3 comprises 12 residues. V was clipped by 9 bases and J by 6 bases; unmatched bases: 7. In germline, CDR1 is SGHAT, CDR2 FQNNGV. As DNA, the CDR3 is TGTGCCAGTCAGGGGGCGTACATCGAGCAGTACTTC. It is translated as CASQGAYIEQYF.

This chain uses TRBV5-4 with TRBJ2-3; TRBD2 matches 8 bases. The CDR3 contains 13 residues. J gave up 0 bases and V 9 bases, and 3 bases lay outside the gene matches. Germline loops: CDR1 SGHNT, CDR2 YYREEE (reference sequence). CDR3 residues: CATQRESTDTQYF. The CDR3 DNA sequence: TGTGCCACACAGCGGGAGAGCACAGATACGCAGTATTTT.

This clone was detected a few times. DNA of the CDR3: TGTGCCAGTAGCCCAGGGGGCGCTAGGAATGAGCAGTTCTTC. Protein: CASSPGGARNEQFF. The chain has TRBV19 and TRBJ2-1; 8 bases are a match to TRBD1. The CDR3 spans 14 residues. Germline V gene lookup returns CDR1 LNHDA and CDR2 SQIVND (reference sequence). Trimming cost V 6 bases and J 7 bases; bases outside gene matches: 8.